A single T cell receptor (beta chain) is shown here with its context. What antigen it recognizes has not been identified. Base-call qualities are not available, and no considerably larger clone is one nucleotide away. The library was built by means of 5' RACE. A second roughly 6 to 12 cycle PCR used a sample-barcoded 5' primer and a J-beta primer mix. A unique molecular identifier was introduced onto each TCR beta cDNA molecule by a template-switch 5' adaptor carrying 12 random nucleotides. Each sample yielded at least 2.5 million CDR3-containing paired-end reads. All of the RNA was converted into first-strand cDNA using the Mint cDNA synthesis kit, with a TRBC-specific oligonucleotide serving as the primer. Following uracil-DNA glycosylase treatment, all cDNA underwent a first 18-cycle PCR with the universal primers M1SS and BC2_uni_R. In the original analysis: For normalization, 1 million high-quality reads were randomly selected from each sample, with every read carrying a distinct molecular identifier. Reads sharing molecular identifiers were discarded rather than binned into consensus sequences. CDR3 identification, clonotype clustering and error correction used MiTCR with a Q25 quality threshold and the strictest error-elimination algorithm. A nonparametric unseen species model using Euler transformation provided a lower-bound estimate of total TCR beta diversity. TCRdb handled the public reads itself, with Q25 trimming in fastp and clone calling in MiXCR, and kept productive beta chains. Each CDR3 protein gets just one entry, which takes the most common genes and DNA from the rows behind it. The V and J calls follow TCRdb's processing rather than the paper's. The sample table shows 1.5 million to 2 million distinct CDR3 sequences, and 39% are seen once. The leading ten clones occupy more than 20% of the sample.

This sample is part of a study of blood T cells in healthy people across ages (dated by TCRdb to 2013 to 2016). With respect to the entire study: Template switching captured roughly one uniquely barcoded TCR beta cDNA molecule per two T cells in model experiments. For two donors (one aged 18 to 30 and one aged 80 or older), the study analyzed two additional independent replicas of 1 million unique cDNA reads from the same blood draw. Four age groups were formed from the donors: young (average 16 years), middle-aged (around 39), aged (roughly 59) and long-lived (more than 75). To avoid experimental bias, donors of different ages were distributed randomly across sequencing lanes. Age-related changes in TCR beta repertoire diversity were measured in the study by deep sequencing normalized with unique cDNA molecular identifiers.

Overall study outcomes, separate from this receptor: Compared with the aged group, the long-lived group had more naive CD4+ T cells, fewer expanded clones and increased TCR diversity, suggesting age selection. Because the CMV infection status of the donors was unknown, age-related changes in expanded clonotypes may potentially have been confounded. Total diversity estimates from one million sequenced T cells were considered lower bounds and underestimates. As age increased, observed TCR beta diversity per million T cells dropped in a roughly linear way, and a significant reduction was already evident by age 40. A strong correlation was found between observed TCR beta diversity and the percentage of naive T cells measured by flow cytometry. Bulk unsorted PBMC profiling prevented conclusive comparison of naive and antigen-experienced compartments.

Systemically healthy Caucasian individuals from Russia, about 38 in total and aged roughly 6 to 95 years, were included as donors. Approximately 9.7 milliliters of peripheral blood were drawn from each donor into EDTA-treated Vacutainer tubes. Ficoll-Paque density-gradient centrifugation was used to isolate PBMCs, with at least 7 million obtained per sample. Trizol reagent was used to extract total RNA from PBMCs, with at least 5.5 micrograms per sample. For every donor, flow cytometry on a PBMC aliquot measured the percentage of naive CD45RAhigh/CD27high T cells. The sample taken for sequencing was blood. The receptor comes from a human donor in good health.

For the CDR3, the sequence is CASSSTGTAMNTEAFF. The nucleotides read TGTGCCAGCAGCAGCACCGGGACGGCCATGAACACTGAAGCTTTCTTT. The rearranged segments are TRBV7-2 and TRBJ1-1; D gene: possibly TRBD1, on 5 matching bases. The germline V gene sets CDR1 to SGHTA and CDR2 to FQGNSA. CDR3 length: 16 amino acids, cysteine to phenylalanine. Only the CDR3 DNA is retained, 48 bases long and in frame from the first base. V and J are truncated by 5 bases and 0 bases respectively, leaving an intervening sequence of 16 bases.